This T cell receptor (beta chain) was recovered during a study of CD8+CD57+ T cells in acquired aplastic anemia. Study background: Mean DNA quantity obtained from sorted CD4+ and CD8+ cells was 3 to 3.5 ug.

V was clipped by 4 bases and J by 0 bases, with 7 bases between them. Germline V CDR1 and CDR2: SQVTM, ANQGSEA. The CDR3 spans 14 residues. Profiling that covered TCR beta VDJ and CDR3 relied on genomic DNA as its template. One entry per CDR3 protein results from TCRdb running MiXCR on the reads. The data show under 500,000 distinct CDR3 sequences, with around a third seen just once and around 0.82% held by the top ten. This clonotype was observed many times. The sequenced patients had an expansion of CD8+CD57+ cells seen by flow cytometry. Acquired aplastic anemia of severe grade affected all patients.

The material sequenced was sorted CD4+, CD8+, or CD8+CD57+ T cells (not recorded which) from PBMCs. The receptor was isolated from a human donor with aplastic anemia. The V and J genes are TRBV29-1 and TRBJ2-6, with D possibly matching TRBD1 (5 bases). CDR3 in amino acids: CSVGQISGANVLTF. The CDR3 DNA reads as TGCAGCGTTGGACAGATCTCTGGGGCCAACGTCCTGACTTTC.